A selection of T cell receptor beta chains follows, all from one sample in a study of blood T cell repertoires in COVID-19. Generated by immunoSEQ multiplex PCR, the TCRdb table keeps only in-frame clones and is missing some. Among 300,000 to 450,000 clones, around 87% were seen once, and the ten largest hold 0.9% to 1.1%. The sequencing sample was made of PBMCs or T cells enriched from blood (not recorded which). These receptors all stem from a man aged 18 to 30 who had recovered from COVID-19. Each CDR3 is given with its conserved first and last residue. The D gene is left open where the match is weak. Not all rows give a size; the values are once, few, many and, for expanded clones, a class.

CDR3nt: TGTGCCAGCAGTTTATCCCAGAACCCGTACGAGCAGTACTTC; CDR3aa: CASSLSQNPYEQYF; abundance: -; j_gene: TRBJ2-7; v_gene: TRBV6-5; d_gene: -
CDR3nt: TGTGCCAGCAGTCCACAGGGCTCTGGGGCCAACGTCCTGACTTTC; CDR3aa: CASSPQGSGANVLTF; abundance: -; j_gene: TRBJ2-6; v_gene: TRBV27; d_gene: -
CDR3nt: TGTGCCAGCACTACGACAGGATCTAACTATGGCTACACCTTC; CDR3aa: CASTTTGSNYGYTF; abundance: few; j_gene: TRBJ1-2; v_gene: TRBV2; d_gene: -
CDR3nt: TGTGCCAGCAGTTCCCAGGGTCAGGGCTACACCTTC; CDR3aa: CASSSQGQGYTF; abundance: -; j_gene: TRBJ1-2; v_gene: TRBV28; d_gene: -
CDR3nt: TGTGCCAGCAGCTTAGGGGTTGCCAGGGCCAATTCACCCCTCCACTTT; CDR3aa: CASSLGVARANSPLHF; abundance: -; j_gene: TRBJ1-6; v_gene: TRBV7-9; d_gene: -
CDR3nt: TGTGCCAGCACCGCGGGACTAATACGCTACGAGCAGTACTTC; CDR3aa: CASTAGLIRYEQYF; abundance: -; j_gene: TRBJ2-7; v_gene: TRBV6-5; d_gene: TRBD2
CDR3nt: TGTGCCAGCAGCACAGGGGTCTACGAGCAGTACTTC; CDR3aa: CASSTGVYEQYF; abundance: once; j_gene: TRBJ2-7; v_gene: TRBV7-9; d_gene: TRBD1
CDR3nt: TGTGCCACCAGTGACCCGACCGGGACTAGCTCCTACAATGAGCAGTTCTTC; CDR3aa: CATSDPTGTSSYNEQFF; abundance: -; j_gene: TRBJ2-1; v_gene: TRBV24-1; d_gene: TRBD2
CDR3nt: TGCGCCAGCAGCTTGGCCCTGACAGGGAGCTCCTATAATTCACCCCTCCACTTT; CDR3aa: CASSLALTGSSYNSPLHF; abundance: once; j_gene: TRBJ1-6; v_gene: TRBV5-1; d_gene: TRBD1
CDR3nt: TGTGCCAGCAGTCCAGGGACTAGCGACTACGAGCAGTACTTC; CDR3aa: CASSPGTSDYEQYF; abundance: -; j_gene: TRBJ2-7; v_gene: TRBV28; d_gene: TRBD2
CDR3nt: TGCGCCAGCAGCCCTTTGACTAGCGGGAGTACCCACGAGCAGTACTTC; CDR3aa: CASSPLTSGSTHEQYF; abundance: once; j_gene: TRBJ2-7; v_gene: TRBV4-1; d_gene: TRBD2
CDR3nt: TGTGCCAGCACTATGGGATCCGGCAGACAGGGGAGCGAAAAACTGTTTTTT; CDR3aa: CASTMGSGRQGSEKLFF; abundance: few; j_gene: TRBJ1-4; v_gene: TRBV7-6; d_gene: TRBD1
CDR3nt: TGTGCCAGCAGCTCGGGACTAGCGGTAAACAATGAGCAGTTCTTC; CDR3aa: CASSSGLAVNNEQFF; abundance: -; j_gene: TRBJ2-1; v_gene: TRBV6-5; d_gene: TRBD2
CDR3nt: TGTGCCAGCAGCCCCGGGACAGGGTCCAATGAGCAGTTCTTC; CDR3aa: CASSPGTGSNEQFF; abundance: -; j_gene: TRBJ2-1; v_gene: TRBV5-4; d_gene: TRBD1
CDR3nt: TGTGCCAGCAGTTCTTGGTGGGACAGGGGGCAGGGGGACAGATATTCGCCTAATGAAAAACTGTTTTTT; CDR3aa: CASSSWWDRGQGDRYSPNEKLFF; abundance: -; j_gene: TRBJ1-4; v_gene: TRBV28; d_gene: TRBD1
CDR3nt: TGTGCCAGGGGGGGGCCCGGGAGTACAGATACGCAGTATTTT; CDR3aa: CARGGPGSTDTQYF; abundance: -; j_gene: TRBJ2-3; v_gene: TRBV19; d_gene: -
CDR3nt: TGTGCCAGCTCACGGACAGGGGGCAGGGATACGCAGTATTTT; CDR3aa: CASSRTGGRDTQYF; abundance: -; j_gene: TRBJ2-3; v_gene: TRBV18; d_gene: TRBD1
CDR3nt: TGTGCCAGCAGCGGGGACTCTGGAAACACCATATATTTT; CDR3aa: CASSGDSGNTIYF; abundance: once; j_gene: TRBJ1-3; v_gene: TRBV2; d_gene: -
CDR3nt: TGTGCCAGCAGCTCTACTAGCGGATGGGTAGATACGCAGTATTTT; CDR3aa: CASSSTSGWVDTQYF; abundance: -; j_gene: TRBJ2-3; v_gene: TRBV7-9; d_gene: TRBD2
CDR3nt: TGTGCCAGCAGCTTAAAACGGGACTCAATGACCTCCTATAATTCACCCCTCCACTTT; CDR3aa: CASSLKRDSMTSYNSPLHF; abundance: -; j_gene: TRBJ1-6; v_gene: TRBV7-9; d_gene: -
CDR3nt: TGTGCCAGCAACAAGGACAAGAATAGCAATCAGCCCCAGCATTTT; CDR3aa: CASNKDKNSNQPQHF; abundance: -; j_gene: TRBJ1-5; v_gene: TRBV2; d_gene: -
CDR3nt: TGTGCCAGCAGCGCTGGGGGGGAGGGATACGAGCAGTACTTC; CDR3aa: CASSAGGEGYEQYF; abundance: -; j_gene: TRBJ2-7; v_gene: TRBV7-9; d_gene: TRBD2
CDR3nt: TGTGCCAGCAGGCGCGACCAGGGGAGCACTGAAGCTTTCTTT; CDR3aa: CASRRDQGSTEAFF; abundance: -; j_gene: TRBJ1-1; v_gene: TRBV6-4; d_gene: -
CDR3nt: TGTGCCTGGAGTGGGTTCGGCGCACCGGGACTAGCGGGAGTCGGCAATGAGCAGTTCTTC; CDR3aa: CAWSGFGAPGLAGVGNEQFF; abundance: -; j_gene: TRBJ2-1; v_gene: TRBV30; d_gene: TRBD2
CDR3nt: TGCGCCAGCAGCCCAGACCTGGGGCAGCGTGAGCAGTTCTTC; CDR3aa: CASSPDLGQREQFF; abundance: -; j_gene: TRBJ2-1; v_gene: TRBV5-1; d_gene: -